This TCR beta chain derives from a study of blood T cells in healthy people across ages. General study findings and limits: Per million T cells, TCR beta diversity dropped roughly linearly as age increased.

The CDR3 is 15 amino acids. V gave up 0 bases and J gave up 8 bases, with 16 bases separating them. Germline V gene data show CDR1 as MNHEY and CDR2 as SVGEGT. As for this clonotype: Its antigen remains unidentified.

A second PCR, run for about 6 to 11 cycles, used a sample-barcoded 5' primer plus a J-beta primer mix. One entry per CDR3 protein, called by TCRdb with MiXCR from the 5' RACE reads. This table holds nearly 1 million distinct CDR3 sequences, roughly 51% found once. This TCR was recovered from a woman aged 60-75 years in good health. The rearrangement uses TRBV6-2 or TRBV6-3 and TRBJ1-2, with a weak D call TRBD1 (6 bases). Specimen: blood. The CDR3 nucleotides are TGTGCCAGCAGTTACTCCCCCCAGGGGATAGGAGGCTACACCTTC. As protein: CASSYSPQGIGGYTF.